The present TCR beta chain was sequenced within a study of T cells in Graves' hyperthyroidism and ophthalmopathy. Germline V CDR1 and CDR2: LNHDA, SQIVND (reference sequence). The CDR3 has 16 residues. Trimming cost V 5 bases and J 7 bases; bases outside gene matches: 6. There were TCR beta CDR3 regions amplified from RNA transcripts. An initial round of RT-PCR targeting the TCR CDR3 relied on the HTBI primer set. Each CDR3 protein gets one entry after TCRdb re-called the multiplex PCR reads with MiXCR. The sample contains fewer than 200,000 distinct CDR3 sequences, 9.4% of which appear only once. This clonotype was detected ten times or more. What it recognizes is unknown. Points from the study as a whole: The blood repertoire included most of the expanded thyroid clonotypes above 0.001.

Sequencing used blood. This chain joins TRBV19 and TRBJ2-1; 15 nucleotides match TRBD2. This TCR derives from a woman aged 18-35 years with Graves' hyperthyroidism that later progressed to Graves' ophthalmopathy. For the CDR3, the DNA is TGTGCCAGTAGTTGGACCGGGACTAGCGGGAGGAATGAGCAGTTCTTC. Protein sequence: CASSWTGTSGRNEQFF.